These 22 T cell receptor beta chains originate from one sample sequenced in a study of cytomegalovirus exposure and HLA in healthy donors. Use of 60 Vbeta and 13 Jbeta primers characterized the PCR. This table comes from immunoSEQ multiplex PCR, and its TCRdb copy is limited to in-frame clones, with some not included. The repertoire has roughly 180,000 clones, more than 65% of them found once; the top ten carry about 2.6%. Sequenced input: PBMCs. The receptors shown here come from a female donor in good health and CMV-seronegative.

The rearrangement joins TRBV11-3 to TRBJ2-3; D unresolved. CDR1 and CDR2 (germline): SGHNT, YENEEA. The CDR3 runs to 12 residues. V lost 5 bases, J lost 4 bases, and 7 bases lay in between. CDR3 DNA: TGTGCCAGCAGCCCGCTACCAGATACGCAGTATTTT. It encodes CASSPLPDTQYF.

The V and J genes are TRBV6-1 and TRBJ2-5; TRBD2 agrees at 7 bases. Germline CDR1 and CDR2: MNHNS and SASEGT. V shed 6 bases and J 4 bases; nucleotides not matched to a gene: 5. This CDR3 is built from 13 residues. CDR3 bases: TGTGCCAGCAGAGCGACTAGCAGAGAGACCCAGTACTTC. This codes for CASRATSRETQYF.

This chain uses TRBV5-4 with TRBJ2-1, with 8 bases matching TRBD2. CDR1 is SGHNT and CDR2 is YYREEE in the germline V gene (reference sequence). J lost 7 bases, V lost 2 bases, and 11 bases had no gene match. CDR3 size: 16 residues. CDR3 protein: CASSLGGAGAANEQFF. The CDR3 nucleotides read TGTGCCAGCAGCTTAGGAGGAGCGGGAGCAGCGAATGAGCAGTTCTTC.

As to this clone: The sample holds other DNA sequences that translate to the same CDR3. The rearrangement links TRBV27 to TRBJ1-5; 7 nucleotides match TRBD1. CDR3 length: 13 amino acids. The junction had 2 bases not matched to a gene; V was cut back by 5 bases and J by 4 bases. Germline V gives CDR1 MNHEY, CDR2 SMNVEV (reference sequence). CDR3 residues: CASSLTGNQPQHF. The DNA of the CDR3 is TGTGCCAGCAGTCTGACAGGGAATCAGCCCCAGCATTTT.

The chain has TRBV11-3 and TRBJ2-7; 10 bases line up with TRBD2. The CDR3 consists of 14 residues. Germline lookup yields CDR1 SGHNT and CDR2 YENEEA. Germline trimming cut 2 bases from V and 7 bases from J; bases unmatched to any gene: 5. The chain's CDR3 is CASSLLAGDGEQYF. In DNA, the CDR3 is TGTGCCAGCAGCTTACTAGCGGGAGATGGGGAGCAGTACTTC.

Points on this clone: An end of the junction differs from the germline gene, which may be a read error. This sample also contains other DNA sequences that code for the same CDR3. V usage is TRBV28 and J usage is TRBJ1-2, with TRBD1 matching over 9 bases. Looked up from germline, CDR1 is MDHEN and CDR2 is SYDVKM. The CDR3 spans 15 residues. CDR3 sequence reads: CASSLSPGTGFGYTF. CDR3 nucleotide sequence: TGTGCCAGCAGTTTATCTCCCGGGACAGGGTTTGGCTACACCTTT.

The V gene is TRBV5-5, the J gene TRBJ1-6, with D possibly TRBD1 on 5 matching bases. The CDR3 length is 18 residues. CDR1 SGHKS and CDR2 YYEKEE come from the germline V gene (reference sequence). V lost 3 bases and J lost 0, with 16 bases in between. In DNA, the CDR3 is TGTGCCAGCAGCTGGTCCGGAGGGGCGAGCTCCTATAATTCACCCCTCCACTTT. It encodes CASSWSGGASSYNSPLHF.

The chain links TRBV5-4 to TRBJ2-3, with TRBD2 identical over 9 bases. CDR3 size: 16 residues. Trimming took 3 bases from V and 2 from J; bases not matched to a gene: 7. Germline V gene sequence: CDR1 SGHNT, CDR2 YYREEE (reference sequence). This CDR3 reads CASSSPTSGSTDTQYF. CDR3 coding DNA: TGTGCCAGCAGCTCACCGACTAGCGGCTCCACAGATACGCAGTATTTT.

The DNA for the CDR3 is TGTGCCAGCAGCGACGGGACATTAGAGTACGAGCAGTACTTC. It is translated as CASSDGTLEYEQYF. The V and J genes are TRBV7-9 and TRBJ2-7; the D gene is possibly TRBD1 (6 bases). V lost 5 bases, J lost 4 bases, and 15 bases lay in between. This CDR3 is built from 14 residues. Germline-derived CDR1 and CDR2 are SEHNR and FQNEAQ (reference sequence).

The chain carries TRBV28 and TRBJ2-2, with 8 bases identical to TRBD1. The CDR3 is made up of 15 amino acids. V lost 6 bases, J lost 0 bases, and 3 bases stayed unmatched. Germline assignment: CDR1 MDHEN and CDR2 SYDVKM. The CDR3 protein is CASSPGGPNTGELFF. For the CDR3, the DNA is TGTGCCAGCAGCCCAGGGGGCCCGAACACCGGGGAGCTGTTTTTT.

CDR3 nucleotides: TGTGCCAGCAGTTCTGGACAGTCGTGGGGAGAGCAGTTCTTC. Its protein is CASSSGQSWGEQFF. The V and J genes are TRBV2 and TRBJ2-1; D possibly corresponds to TRBD1 (6 bases). With 5 bases removed from V and 10 bases from J, the gap between germline ends came to 18 bases. The CDR3 is 14 residues long. CDR1 SNHLY and CDR2 FYNNEI come from the germline V gene.

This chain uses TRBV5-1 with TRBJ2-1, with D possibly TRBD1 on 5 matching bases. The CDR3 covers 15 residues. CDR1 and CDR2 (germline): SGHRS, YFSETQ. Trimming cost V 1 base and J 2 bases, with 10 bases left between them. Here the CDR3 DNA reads TGCGCCAGCAGCTTGAATGACAGACCCTACAATGAGCAGTTCTTC. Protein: CASSLNDRPYNEQFF.

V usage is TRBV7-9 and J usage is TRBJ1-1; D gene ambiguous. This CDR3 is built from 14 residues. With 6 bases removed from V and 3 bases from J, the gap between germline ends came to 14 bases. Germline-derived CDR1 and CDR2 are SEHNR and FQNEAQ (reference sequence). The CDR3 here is CASSYSSRDTEAFF. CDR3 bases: TGTGCCAGCAGTTACTCGTCCCGGGACACTGAAGCTTTCTTT.

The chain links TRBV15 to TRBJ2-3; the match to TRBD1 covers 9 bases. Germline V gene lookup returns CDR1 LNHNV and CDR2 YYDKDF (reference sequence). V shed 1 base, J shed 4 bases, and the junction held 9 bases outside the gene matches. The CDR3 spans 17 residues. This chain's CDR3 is CATSRGLGTGSADTQYF. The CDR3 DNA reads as TGTGCCACCAGCAGAGGACTCGGGACAGGGAGCGCAGATACGCAGTATTTT. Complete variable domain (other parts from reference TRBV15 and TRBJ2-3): DAMVIQNPRYQVTQFGKPVTLSCSQTLNHNVMYWYQQKSSQAPKLLFHYYDKDFNNEADTPDNFQSRRPNTSFCFLDIRSPGLGDTAMYLCATSRGLGTGSADTQYFGPGTRLTVL.

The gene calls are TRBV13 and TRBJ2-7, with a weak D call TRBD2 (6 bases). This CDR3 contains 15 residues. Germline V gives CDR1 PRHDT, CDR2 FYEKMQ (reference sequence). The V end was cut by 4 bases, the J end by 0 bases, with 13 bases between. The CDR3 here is CASSSVGGSSYEQYF. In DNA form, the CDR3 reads TGTGCCAGCAGCTCCGTGGGGGGAAGCTCCTACGAGCAGTACTTC.

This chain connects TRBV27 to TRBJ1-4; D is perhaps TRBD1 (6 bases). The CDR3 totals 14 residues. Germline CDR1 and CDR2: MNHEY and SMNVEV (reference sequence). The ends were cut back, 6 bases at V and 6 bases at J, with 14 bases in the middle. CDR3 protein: CASRPLGAYEKLFF. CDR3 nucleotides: TGTGCCAGCAGGCCGCTGGGGGCTTATGAAAAACTGTTTTTT.

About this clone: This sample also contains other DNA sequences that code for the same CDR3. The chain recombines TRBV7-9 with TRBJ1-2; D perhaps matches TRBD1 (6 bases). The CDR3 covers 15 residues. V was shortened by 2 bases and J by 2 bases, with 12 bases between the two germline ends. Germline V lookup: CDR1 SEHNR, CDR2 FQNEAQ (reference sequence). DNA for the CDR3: TGTGCCAGCAGCTTATATGCAGGGGAGAACTATGGCTACACCTTC. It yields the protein CASSLYAGENYGYTF.

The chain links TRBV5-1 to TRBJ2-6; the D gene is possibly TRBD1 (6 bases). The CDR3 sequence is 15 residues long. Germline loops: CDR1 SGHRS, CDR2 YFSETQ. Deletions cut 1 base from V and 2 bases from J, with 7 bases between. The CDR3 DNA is TGCGCCAGCAGCTTGACAGGGCCTGGGGCCAACGTCCTGACTTTC. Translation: CASSLTGPGANVLTF.

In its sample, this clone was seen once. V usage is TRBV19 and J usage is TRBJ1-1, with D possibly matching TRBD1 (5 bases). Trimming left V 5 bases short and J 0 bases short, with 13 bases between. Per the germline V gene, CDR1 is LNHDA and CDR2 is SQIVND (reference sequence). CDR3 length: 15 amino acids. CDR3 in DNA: TGTGCCAGTAGTGGAAGGGGTCCTTTGAACACTGAAGCTTTCTTT. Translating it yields CASSGRGPLNTEAFF.

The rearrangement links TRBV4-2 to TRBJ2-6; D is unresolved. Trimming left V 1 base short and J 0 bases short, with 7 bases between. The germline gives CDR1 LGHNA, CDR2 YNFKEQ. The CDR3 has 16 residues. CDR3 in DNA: TGTGCCAGCAGCCAAGGAGAGCACTCTGGGGCCAACGTCCTGACTTTC. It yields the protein CASSQGEHSGANVLTF.

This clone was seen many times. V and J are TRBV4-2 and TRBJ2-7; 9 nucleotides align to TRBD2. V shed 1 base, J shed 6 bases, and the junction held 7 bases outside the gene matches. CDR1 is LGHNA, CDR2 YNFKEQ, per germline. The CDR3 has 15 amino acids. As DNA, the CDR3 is TGTGCCAGCAGCCAAGTGGGCGGGAGGGAGGGCGAGCAGTACTTC. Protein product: CASSQVGGREGEQYF.

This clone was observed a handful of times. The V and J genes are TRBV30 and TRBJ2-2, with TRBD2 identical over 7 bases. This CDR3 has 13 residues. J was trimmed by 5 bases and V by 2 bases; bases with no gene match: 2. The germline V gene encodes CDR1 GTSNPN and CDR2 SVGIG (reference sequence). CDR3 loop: CAWSWGGTGELFF. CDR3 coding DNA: TGTGCCTGGAGTTGGGGAGGGACCGGGGAGCTGTTTTTT.